This is a list of T cell receptor beta chains from one sample in a study of T cells in Graves' hyperthyroidism and ophthalmopathy. MiXCR, applied by TCRdb to the multiplex PCR reads, yields one record per CDR3 protein. The sample includes around 600,000 distinct CDR3 sequences, 16% of them seen just once. Sequencing was done on a sample of blood. These receptors originate from a woman aged 40-49 years with Graves' ophthalmopathy. CDR3s include the opening cysteine and the closing phenylalanine or tryptophan. A D gene is named only where the DNA matches it firmly. Not all rows give a size; the values are once, few, many and, for expanded clones, a class.

TGTGCCAGCAGCCAATCGGGACTAGCGGGGTACAATGAGCAGTTCTTC,CASSQSGLAGYNEQFF,TRBD2,NA,TRBJ2-1,TRBV3-1
TGCAGTGCTTCTATAAGCGGGAGAGACAAAAACATTCAGTACTTC,CSASISGRDKNIQYF,TRBD2,NA,TRBJ2-4,TRBV20-1
TGTGCCAGCTCACACAAGACAATCCAGGGAGAGACCCAGTACTTC,CASSHKTIQGETQYF,NA,many,TRBJ2-5,TRBV18
TGCGCCAGCAGCTTGGCCTACAGGGATGAGGAAAAACTGTTTTTT,CASSLAYRDEEKLFF,NA,many,TRBJ1-4,TRBV5-1
TGCGCCAGCAGCCAAGATCGAGGGACAGCTTTTGGCAATCAGCCCCAGCATTTT,CASSQDRGTAFGNQPQHF,TRBD1,many,TRBJ1-5,TRBV4-1
TGTGCCAGCACCCAAACAGGGGTCCCAGGGGGCCAGTACTTC,CASTQTGVPGGQYF,TRBD1,once,TRBJ2-5,TRBV7-9
TGTGCCAGCAGTCCTAGGGGGGGTGATGTCTCTGGGGCCAACGTCCTGACTTTC,CASSPRGGDVSGANVLTF,NA,NA,TRBJ2-6,TRBV3-1
TGTGCCAGCAGTGATAGCAGGAACACCGGGGAGCTGTTTTTT,CASSDSRNTGELFF,NA,NA,TRBJ2-2,TRBV2
TGTGCCAGTAGTCGTCACCCCGGCGACGGCGTATTCACTGAAGCTTTCTTT,CASSRHPGDGVFTEAFF,NA,few,TRBJ1-1,TRBV19
TGTGCCAGCAAGATGGGAGGCCTCACCGGGGAGCTGTTTTTT,CASKMGGLTGELFF,NA,NA,TRBJ2-2,TRBV6-1
TGTGCCTGGAACGGGGCTCGGAATTCACCCCTCCACTTT,CAWNGARNSPLHF,NA,many,TRBJ1-6,TRBV30
TGCAGCGGGGCCCCGGGGGGGACAGCTTCCTACGAGCAGTACTTC,CSGAPGGTASYEQYF,NA,many,TRBJ2-7,TRBV20-1
TGTGCCAGTAGTACGGACGCCGGAAGAAGGAACACTGAAGCTTTCTTT,CASSTDAGRRNTEAFF,NA,few,TRBJ1-1,TRBV19
TGTGCCAGCGTCCGGGACTTGGCGAACACCGGGGAGCTGTTTTTT,CASVRDLANTGELFF,NA,NA,TRBJ2-2,TRBV2
TGTGCCAGCAGTGAACGGGGTTTGGTCGAGCAGTACTTC,CASSERGLVEQYF,NA,NA,TRBJ2-7,TRBV2
TGCAGTGGTCACCCCCCTGCTTCCTACAATGAGCAGTTCTTC,CSGHPPASYNEQFF,NA,NA,TRBJ2-1,TRBV20-1
TGTGCCAGCAGTTACTCTGCCCCCGGACTAGCAGGCTACGAGCAGTACTTC,CASSYSAPGLAGYEQYF,TRBD2,NA,TRBJ2-7,TRBV6-5
TGTGCCAGCAGTTACTCAAGGCGGGGTAGCACAGATACGCAGTATTTT,CASSYSRRGSTDTQYF,NA,many,TRBJ2-3,TRBV6-1
TGTGCCACGACGGGGGCCAGTTACAATGAGCAGTTCTTC,CATTGASYNEQFF,NA,NA,TRBJ2-1,TRBV5-4
TGTGCCAGCAGCTTGGTGGGTGCGGCAGCTTTCTTT,CASSLVGAAAFF,NA,many,TRBJ1-1,TRBV5-6
TGTGCCAGTAAATTCGATGAAAAACTGTTTTTT,CASKFDEKLFF,NA,NA,TRBJ1-4,TRBV19
TGTGCCAGCAGTTACTTTACAGAGGGGACCCAGTACTTC,CASSYFTEGTQYF,NA,few,TRBJ2-5,TRBV6-9
TGTGCCAGCAGTGGAAGGCCCGGGACTACTCTCTCCCTTGGGCAGTTCTTC,CASSGRPGTTLSLGQFF,TRBD2,NA,TRBJ2-1,TRBV2
TGTGCCTGGACGGTCCCCGGGGGGGCGGACTATGGCTACACCTTC,CAWTVPGGADYGYTF,NA,NA,TRBJ1-2,TRBV30
TGTGCCAGCAGTTACAAGGAAAAACTGTTTTTT,CASSYKEKLFF,NA,NA,TRBJ1-4,TRBV6-6
TGCGCCAGCAGCCAGAACAGGCTCTCTGGAAACACCATATATTTT,CASSQNRLSGNTIYF,NA,few,TRBJ1-3,TRBV4-1
TGTGCCAGCGAGCAAAACTACGAGCAGTACTTC,CASEQNYEQYF,NA,few,TRBJ2-7,TRBV2
TGTGCCAGCAGTACTAGGGCAGGGGGCCCGGAGACCCAGTACTTC,CASSTRAGGPETQYF,TRBD1,NA,TRBJ2-5,TRBV27
TGTGCCAGCAGATCCGGGATCTGGGGTTCCTACGAGCAGTACTTC,CASRSGIWGSYEQYF,NA,many,TRBJ2-7,TRBV28
TGCAGTGCCACGGGTGGGGGGATGGTGCAGTACTTC,CSATGGGMVQYF,NA,NA,TRBJ2-7,TRBV20-1
TGTGCCAGCAGCCAAGAGGCCCGACTCAATGAGCAGTTCTTC,CASSQEARLNEQFF,NA,NA,TRBJ2-1,TRBV3-1
TGCAGTAAGCTAGGATTTGGCACAGATACGCAGTATTTT,CSKLGFGTDTQYF,NA,many,TRBJ2-3,TRBV20-1
TGTGCCAGTAGTATAGGGAGGGGGACCAAAAACATTCAGTACTTC,CASSIGRGTKNIQYF,NA,NA,TRBJ2-4,TRBV19
TGTGCCAGCAGCACCAGGGCGGGACTAGCGGGAGGCCCTAGCACAGATACGCAGTATTTT,CASSTRAGLAGGPSTDTQYF,TRBD2,many,TRBJ2-3,TRBV13
TGTGCCAGCAGCTTACGTCCTAGCGTAGATACGCAGCATTTT,CASSLRPSVDTQHF,NA,many,TRBJ1-5,TRBV11-2
TGTGCCAGCAGCCAAGGTATGCCGATCACTGAAGCTTTCTTT,CASSQGMPITEAFF,NA,many,TRBJ1-1,TRBV3-1
TGCGCCAGCAGTCCCTCCCGGGGGGAGGAGGAGGAAGCTTTCTTT,CASSPSRGEEEEAFF,NA,NA,TRBJ1-1,TRBV10-2
TGTGCCAGCAGTGAGGGGACAGGGGGCGGTGGGACGCAGTACTTC,CASSEGTGGGGTQYF,TRBD1,NA,TRBJ2-5,TRBV2
TGTGCCAGCAGCCACCACACCGGGCCAGCCTATGGCTACACCTTC,CASSHHTGPAYGYTF,NA,many,TRBJ1-2,TRBV3-1
TGCAGTGCTGCCCGGGAAGTGGACACTGAAGCTTTCTTT,CSAAREVDTEAFF,NA,many,TRBJ1-1,TRBV20-1
TGTGCCAGCAGCCAAGGTACAGCCACCCCAAGGGACTACACCTTC,CASSQGTATPRDYTF,NA,NA,TRBJ1-2,TRBV3-1
TGCAGTGCTCCCCGACAGGGCAGGGAAAAACTGTTTTTT,CSAPRQGREKLFF,TRBD1,many,TRBJ1-4,TRBV20-1
TGTGCCAGCAGCCCTCAGAACAATGAGCAGTTCTTC,CASSPQNNEQFF,NA,NA,TRBJ2-1,TRBV11-1
TGTGCCAGCAGTTTCGTGCAGGGTAGGGGTACGCAGTATTTT,CASSFVQGRGTQYF,NA,NA,TRBJ2-3,TRBV12-3/TRBV12-4
TGTGCCAGCATCCGGGGGCAAGGAGGGGAGCTGTTTTTT,CASIRGQGGELFF,NA,few,TRBJ2-2,TRBV6-1
TGTGCCAGCAGTTCCGGCGGACAGTACTACGAGCAGTACTTC,CASSSGGQYYEQYF,NA,NA,TRBJ2-7,TRBV27
TGTGCCAGCAGCGAGCCGGGACAGGGATTGCAGCCCCAGCATTTT,CASSEPGQGLQPQHF,TRBD1,many,TRBJ1-5,TRBV6-2/TRBV6-3
TGTGCCAGCAGCTGGACGGGTAGCACAGATACGCAGTATTTT,CASSWTGSTDTQYF,NA,many,TRBJ2-3,TRBV7-9
TGCAGTGTATCTGAGGGGGATCAGCCCCAGCATTTT,CSVSEGDQPQHF,NA,many,TRBJ1-5,TRBV20-1
TGTGCCTGGAGTGTCAGGGAGCCAGGGGGCTACACCTTC,CAWSVREPGGYTF,NA,many,TRBJ1-2,TRBV30
TGTGCCAGCTCACCCCTGGACAGCGTTGGCGGAAACACCATATATTTT,CASSPLDSVGGNTIYF,NA,few,TRBJ1-3,TRBV18
TGTGCCAGCAGCTCCAATATACTAGCGGGTGCTAACAATGAGCAGTTCTTC,CASSSNILAGANNEQFF,TRBD2,many,TRBJ2-1,TRBV11-2
TGTGCCAGCAGCCAAGAAGGCGAGCAGTACTTC,CASSQEGEQYF,NA,many,TRBJ2-7,TRBV3-1
TGCAGTGCTAGAGATATCCGTTATAACAATGAGCAGTTCTTC,CSARDIRYNNEQFF,NA,NA,TRBJ2-1,TRBV20-1
TGTGCCATCAGTGAAGGACAGGCCAATCAGCCCCAGCATTTT,CAISEGQANQPQHF,TRBD1,many,TRBJ1-5,TRBV10-3
TGTGCCAGCAGCTTAGAACATACGAACACCGGGGAGCTGTTTTTT,CASSLEHTNTGELFF,NA,NA,TRBJ2-2,TRBV13
TGTGCCAGCAGCTTGACGACAGGCATGAACACTGAAGCTTTCTTT,CASSLTTGMNTEAFF,NA,many,TRBJ1-1,TRBV11-2
TGTGCCAACGCCCGGAGCGCAGCCAACACAGATACGCAGTATTTT,CANARSAANTDTQYF,NA,many,TRBJ2-3,TRBV2
TGCGCCAGCAGCACGGTGGGGGGGCGCGGAGAGACCCAGTACTTC,CASSTVGGRGETQYF,NA,NA,TRBJ2-5,TRBV5-1